This is a list of T cell receptor beta chains from one sample in a study of glioma-infiltrating T cells after dendritic cell vaccination. Assay: immunoSEQ multiplex PCR; the TCRdb copy retains only in-frame clones and omits some. Of around 100,000 clones in the sample, roughly 87% were seen once. Sequencing was performed on blood, taken after dendritic cell vaccination. The receptors derive from a human donor with glioblastoma. Each CDR3 is given with its conserved first and last residue. The D gene is left open where the match is weak. The size entry is marked missing in some rows and otherwise reads once, few, many or a size class.

TRBV2	.	TRBJ1-1	few	CASTQTLGNTEAFF	TGTGCCAGCACACAGACGCTGGGTAACACTGAAGCTTTCTTT
TRBV6-5	.	TRBJ1-2	once	CASSQSAAGGYTF	TGTGCCAGCAGTCAGTCCGCGGCCGGCGGCTACACCTTC
TRBV10-3	.	TRBJ1-2	.	CAISESGLSGQVGYTF	TGTGCCATCAGTGAGTCGGGCCTATCAGGACAAGTTGGCTACACCTTC
TRBV6-1	.	TRBJ1-2	.	CASSEASGGDNYGYTF	TGTGCCAGCAGTGAAGCTTCGGGGGGGGATAACTATGGCTACACCTTC
TRBV5-1	.	TRBJ1-2	.	CASSPRGGSMGYTF	TGCGCCAGCAGCCCCCGGGGGGGCTCTATGGGCTACACCTTC
TRBV18	TRBD1	TRBJ1-1	.	CASSPIQGENTEAFF	TGTGCCAGCTCACCAATTCAGGGGGAGAACACTGAAGCTTTCTTT
TRBV9	.	TRBJ2-7	.	CASSVDRDSEQYF	TGTGCCAGCAGCGTAGACAGGGATTCCGAGCAGTACTTC
TRBV29-1	TRBD1	TRBJ1-2	once	CSGATGGDGYTF	TGCAGCGGCGCGACAGGGGGCGATGGCTACACCTTC
TRBV14	TRBD1	TRBJ1-2	.	CASSLRGTGYGYTF	TGTGCCAGCAGCCTTAGAGGGACAGGCTATGGCTACACCTTC
TRBV6-1	.	TRBJ1-5	few	CASTEVGQPQHF	TGTGCCAGCACCGAGGTTGGTCAGCCCCAGCATTTT
TRBV5-1	.	TRBJ2-2	many	CASSTLSGEELFF	TGCGCCAGCAGCACCCTCTCAGGGGAAGAGCTGTTTTTT
TRBV7-2	.	TRBJ2-1	once	CASSLASSYNEQFF	TGTGCCAGCAGCTTAGCGAGCTCCTACAATGAGCAGTTCTTC
TRBV5-4	TRBD1	TRBJ1-2	.	CASSGLRDRGLGYTF	TGTGCCAGCAGCGGACTCCGGGACAGGGGGCTCGGCTACACCTTC
TRBV4-1	TRBD1	TRBJ2-7	.	CASSQMQGVPNEQYF	TGCGCCAGCAGCCAAATGCAGGGGGTCCCAAACGAGCAGTACTTC
TRBV2	.	TRBJ1-2	few	CASSEGDLYGYTF	TGTGCCAGCAGTGAGGGAGACCTATATGGCTACACCTTC
TRBV5-1	TRBD2	TRBJ2-1	once	CASSQDNVAGREQFF	TGCGCCAGCAGCCAGGACAATGTAGCGGGGCGCGAGCAGTTCTTC
TRBV18	TRBD2	TRBJ2-3	.	CASSPGGGSTDTQYF	TGTGCCAGCTCACCGGGCGGGGGGTCGACAGATACGCAGTATTTT
TRBV4-2	TRBD1	TRBJ1-2	.	CASSQDGTEYGYTF	TGTGCCAGCAGCCAAGATGGGACAGAATATGGCTACACCTTC
TRBV30	TRBD1	TRBJ1-1	.	CAWTVTGGLNTEAFF	TGTGCCTGGACCGTGACAGGGGGCCTGAACACTGAAGCTTTCTTT
TRBV7-2	.	TRBJ1-2	.	CASSPTRQYTNYGYTF	TGTGCCAGCAGCCCAACTCGACAGTACACTAACTATGGCTACACCTTC
TRBV5-8	.	TRBJ1-1	.	CASSLLSRFNPPSFKTEAFF	TGTGCCAGCAGCTTGCTGTCCAGGTTCAACCCCCCTAGCTTTAAAACTGAAGCTTTCTTT
TRBV6-1	TRBD1	TRBJ1-2	.	CASLDRPPNYGYTF	TGTGCCAGCTTGGACAGGCCACCGAACTATGGCTACACCTTC
TRBV6-1	.	TRBJ2-5	once	CASSEWGGARQETQYF	TGTGCCAGCAGTGAATGGGGCGGGGCCCGCCAAGAGACCCAGTACTTC
TRBV7-2	TRBD1	TRBJ2-7	.	CASSSSWDRVYEQYF	TGTGCCAGCAGCTCCAGTTGGGACAGGGTGTACGAGCAGTACTTC
TRBV5-4	.	TRBJ2-5	.	CASSDTGRTTFETQYF	TGTGCCAGCAGCGACACGGGACGGACTACCTTTGAGACCCAGTACTTC
TRBV7-9	.	TRBJ2-5	.	CASSRTRGGKTQYF	TGTGCCAGCAGCCGGACAAGGGGCGGAAAGACCCAGTACTTC
TRBV5-4	TRBD2	TRBJ2-1	.	CASSPERGFSNEQFF	TGTGCCAGCAGCCCAGAGCGGGGGTTTAGCAATGAGCAGTTCTTC
TRBV7-2	.	TRBJ2-5	.	CASSPRQRPLRGQETQYF	TGTGCCAGCAGCCCACGCCAGAGGCCCCTCAGGGGCCAAGAGACCCAGTACTTC
TRBV14	TRBD1	TRBJ2-7	.	CASSLGQGFHEQYF	TGTGCCAGCAGCCTAGGACAGGGCTTTCACGAGCAGTACTTC
TRBV7-2	.	TRBJ2-2	.	CASSIRQNTGELFF	TGTGCCAGCAGCATTAGACAGAACACCGGGGAGCTGTTTTTT
TRBV29-1	TRBD1	TRBJ1-1	.	CSVSGQGAVEAFF	TGCAGCGTTTCCGGACAGGGTGCTGTTGAAGCTTTCTTT
TRBV2	TRBD1	TRBJ2-5	.	CASLDRARGTQYF	TGTGCCAGTCTGGACAGGGCGCGGGGGACCCAGTACTTC
TRBV28	.	TRBJ1-5	.	CASSTGQLGGNQPQHF	TGTGCCAGCAGTACCGGACAGCTTGGGGGCAATCAGCCCCAGCATTTT
TRBV9	TRBD2	TRBJ2-7	.	CASSVGGGNSYEQYF	TGTGCCAGCAGCGTAGGGGGGGGGAACTCCTACGAGCAGTACTTC
TRBV5-1	.	TRBJ2-7	.	CASSPGTQYEQYF	TGCGCCAGCAGCCCCGGGACTCAATACGAGCAGTACTTC
TRBV19	.	TRBJ2-3	.	CASSTPPADTQYF	TGTGCCAGTAGTACCCCCCCGGCAGATACGCAGTATTTT
TRBV11-2	.	TRBJ2-7	.	CASSLDDNVVREQYF	TGTGCCAGCAGCTTAGATGACAATGTCGTCCGCGAGCAGTACTTC
TRBV28	TRBD1	TRBJ2-7	.	CASSETGQGYEQYF	TGTGCCAGTTCCGAGACGGGACAGGGCTACGAGCAGTACTTC
TRBV30	TRBD1	TRBJ1-4	.	CAWRPDRGRGEKLFF	TGTGCCTGGAGACCAGACAGGGGGCGAGGGGAAAAACTGTTTTTT
TRBV4-2	TRBD2	TRBJ2-1	.	CASSEGLAGGRVNNEQFF	TGTGCCAGCAGCGAGGGACTAGCGGGGGGGCGGGTAAACAATGAGCAGTTCTTC
TRBV11-2	.	TRBJ1-5	.	CASSFNGFNQPQHF	TGTGCCAGCAGCTTTAACGGTTTCAATCAGCCCCAGCATTTT
TRBV30	TRBD2	TRBJ2-2	few	CAWRGTSYSTGELFF	TGTGCCTGGAGGGGGACTAGTTATAGCACCGGGGAGCTGTTTTTT